This is a list of T cell receptor beta chains from one sample in a study of Graves' ophthalmopathy and Graves' hyperthyroidism. TCRdb recomputed calls from the multiplex PCR reads with MiXCR, one row per CDR3 protein. The sample includes hundreds of thousands of distinct CDR3 sequences, about two fifths of them seen just once. The sequenced sample consisted of peripheral blood. The receptors were sampled from an adult man with Graves' ophthalmopathy. CDR3s leave out the opening cysteine and the closing phenylalanine or tryptophan.

len,j_gene,v_gene,CDR3aa
13,TRBJ1-4,TRBV7-9,ASSADIFVYEKLF
9,TRBJ2-6,TRBV7-9,ASSLGGAET
14,TRBJ2-5,TRBV7-9,ASSFGTSDNQVTQY
13,TRBJ1-3,TRBV9,ASSVGSHSGNTIY
13,TRBJ2-7,TRBV27,ASSPASGATYEQY
12,TRBJ1-1,TRBV20-1,SASLGRLNTEAF
13,TRBJ2-7,TRBV6-6,ASSIWTVASYEQY
11,TRBJ2-7,TRBV29-1,SVGEVDSYEQY
18,TRBJ2-7,TRBV7-6,ASYILPGLAGVRPSYEQY
14,TRBJ1-4,TRBV9,ASSLRGGTVNEKLF
9,TRBJ2-3,TRBV20-1,SARDHSTQY
13,TRBJ2-2,TRBV7-9,ASSLPRGNTGELF
10,TRBJ2-7,TRBV20-1,SAEEAGNEQY
14,TRBJ2-2,TRBV7-2,ASSQDRTSGTGELF
12,TRBJ1-2,TRBV7-2,VSCDWGSYYGYT
15,TRBJ1-3,TRBV5-1,ASSLELGAISGNTIY
12,TRBJ2-7,TRBV15,ATSRDRGSYEQY
11,TRBJ1-2,TRBV2,ASSWGPRYGYT
11,TRBJ2-5,TRBV29-1,SVDFDRDNEQY
11,TRBJ1-3,TRBV12-3/TRBV12-4,ASSTLGGNTIY
15,TRBJ1-2,TRBV5-1,ASSLAPGDTSNYGYT
11,TRBJ2-2,TRBV12-3/TRBV12-4,AANRRNTGELF
14,TRBJ1-1,TRBV10-3,ASSYRTGGNYTEAF
12,TRBJ2-2,TRBV10-3,AISPGTGTGELF
12,TRBJ1-2,TRBV18,ASSPGTVFYGYT
14,TRBJ1-4,TRBV6-5,ASSELRGYGGEKLF
12,TRBJ2-2,TRBV24-1,ATAGQANTGELF
13,TRBJ1-1,TRBV10-3,ASRTTGLPFTEAF
10,TRBJ2-7,TRBV7-9,ASSGTGYEQY
7,TRBJ2-2,TRBV7-9,ATTGELF
13,TRBJ1-1,TRBV7-9,ASSYLGTLNTEAF